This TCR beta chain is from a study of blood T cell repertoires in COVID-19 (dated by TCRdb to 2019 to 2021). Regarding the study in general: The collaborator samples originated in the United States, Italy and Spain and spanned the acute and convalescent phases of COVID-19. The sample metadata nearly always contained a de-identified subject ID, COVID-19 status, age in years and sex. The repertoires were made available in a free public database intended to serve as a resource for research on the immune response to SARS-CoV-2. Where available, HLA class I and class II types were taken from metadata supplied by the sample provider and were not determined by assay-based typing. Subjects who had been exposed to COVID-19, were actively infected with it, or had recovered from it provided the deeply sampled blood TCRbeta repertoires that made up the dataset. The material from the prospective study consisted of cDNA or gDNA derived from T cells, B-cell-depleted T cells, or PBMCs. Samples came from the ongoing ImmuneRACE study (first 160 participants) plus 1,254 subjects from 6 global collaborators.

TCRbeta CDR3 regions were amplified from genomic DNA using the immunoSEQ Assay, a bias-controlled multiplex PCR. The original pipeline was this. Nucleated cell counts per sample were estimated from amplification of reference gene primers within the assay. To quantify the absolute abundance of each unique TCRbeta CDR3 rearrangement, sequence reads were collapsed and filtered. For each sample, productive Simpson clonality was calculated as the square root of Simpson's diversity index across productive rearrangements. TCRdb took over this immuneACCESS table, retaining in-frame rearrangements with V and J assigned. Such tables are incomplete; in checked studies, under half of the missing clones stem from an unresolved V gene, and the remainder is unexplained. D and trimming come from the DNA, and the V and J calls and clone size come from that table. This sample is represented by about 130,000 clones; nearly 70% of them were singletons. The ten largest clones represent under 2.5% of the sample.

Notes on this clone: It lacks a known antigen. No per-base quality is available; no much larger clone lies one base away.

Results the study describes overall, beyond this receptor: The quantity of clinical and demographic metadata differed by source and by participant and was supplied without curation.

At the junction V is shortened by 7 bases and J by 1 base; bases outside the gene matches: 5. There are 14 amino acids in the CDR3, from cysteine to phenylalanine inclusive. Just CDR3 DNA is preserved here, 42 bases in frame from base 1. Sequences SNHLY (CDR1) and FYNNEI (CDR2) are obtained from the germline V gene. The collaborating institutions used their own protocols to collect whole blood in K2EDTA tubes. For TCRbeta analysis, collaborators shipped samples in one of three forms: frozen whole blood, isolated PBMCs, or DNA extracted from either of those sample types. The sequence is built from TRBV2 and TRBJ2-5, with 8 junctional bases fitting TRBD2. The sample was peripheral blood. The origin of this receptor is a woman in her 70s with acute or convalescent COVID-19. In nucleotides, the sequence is TGTGCCAGCAACACGGGGGGGATCCAAGAGACCCAGTACTTC. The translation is CASNTGGIQETQYF.